These 12 T cell receptor beta chains share one sample of origin, sequenced in a study of cytomegalovirus exposure and HLA in healthy donors. PCR employed 60 Vbeta and 13 Jbeta primers. Here immunoSEQ multiplex PCR was the method, and the copy in TCRdb shows in-frame clones only, minus some. The repertoire holds approximately 75,000 clones, 80% to 90% seen once, with 18% in the top ten. Material: PBMCs. All receptors come from a man aged 70-80 years in good health and CMV-seropositive.

The chain is built from TRBV7-8 and TRBJ1-5; 7 bases fit TRBD1. The CDR3 sequence is 14 residues long. V lost 5 bases and J lost 9; bases outside the gene matches: 10. The V gene's germline CDR1 is SGHVS and CDR2 FQNEAQ. The CDR3 spells CASSQGTAVGPQHF. The CDR3 DNA follows: TGTGCCAGCAGCCAAGGGACAGCCGTAGGGCCCCAGCATTTT.

This chain joins TRBV5-4 and TRBJ1-2; TRBD1 matches 9 bases. Unmatched junction bases numbered 5, after V lost 5 bases and J lost 6 bases. This CDR3 spans 13 amino acids. Germline values: CDR1 SGHNT, CDR2 YYREEE (reference sequence). CDR3 sequence (DNA): TGTGCCAGCAGTCGGACAGGGGTAGATGGCTACACCTTC. Protein sequence: CASSRTGVDGYTF.

This rearrangement joins TRBV10-3 to TRBJ1-2; TRBD1 aligns across 8 bases. J lost 5 bases, V lost 2 bases, and 4 bases had no gene match. The germline CDR1 and CDR2 sequences are ENHRY and SYGVKD. This CDR3 is built from 14 residues. CDR3 in DNA: TGTGCCATCAGTGAGGGACAGGGAGAGTATGGCTACACCTTC. Residues: CAISEGQGEYGYTF.

V and J are TRBV11-2 and TRBJ2-5; TRBD1 is a possible D gene (5 bases). V was shortened by 1 base and J by 2 bases, with 8 bases between the two germline ends. Per germline, CDR1 SGHAT and CDR2 FQNNGV. This CDR3 is built from 14 residues. CDR3 sequence (DNA): TGTGCCAGCAGCTTAGGACAGTCTCAAGAGACCCAGTACTTC. This translates into CASSLGQSQETQYF. Combining the CDR3 with reference TRBV11-2 and TRBJ2-5 gives the whole variable domain EAGVAQSPRYKIIEKRQSVAFWCNPISGHATLYWYQQILGQGPKLLIQFQNNGVVDDSQLPKDRFSAERLKGVDSTLKIQPAKLEDSAVYLCASSLGQSQETQYFGPGTRLLVL.

This chain links TRBV2 with TRBJ2-3; 13 bases fit TRBD2. Germline trimming cut 7 bases from V and 3 bases from J; bases unmatched to any gene: 4. CDR1 is SNHLY and CDR2 is FYNNEI in the germline V gene. CDR3 length: 15 residues. The CDR3 coding sequence is TGTGCCAGCATGACGGGACTAGCGGGAACAGATACGCAGTATTTT. Protein product: CASMTGLAGTDTQYF.

This chain links TRBV25-1 with TRBJ2-7; 9 nucleotides align to TRBD2. V was clipped by 8 bases and J by 3 bases; unmatched bases: 8. The CDR3 is 14 residues long. The germline gives CDR1 MGHDK, CDR2 SYGVNS. This CDR3 is CASPPTSGGYEQYF. The CDR3 DNA reads TGTGCCAGCCCCCCGACTAGCGGAGGCTACGAGCAGTACTTC.

The rearrangement uses TRBV6-5 and TRBJ1-3; D unresolved. Trimming took off 6 bases at V and 0 bases at J, with 12 bases between the two ends. Germline V CDR1 and CDR2: MNHEY, SVGAGI. This CDR3 region has 15 residues. The chain's CDR3 is CASSPDGSSGNTIYF. DNA for the CDR3: TGTGCCAGCAGCCCTGACGGGAGCTCTGGAAACACCATATATTTT.

This clone appeared a single time. This rearrangement joins TRBV28 to TRBJ2-1, with TRBD1 identical over 7 bases. Trimming removed 5 bases from V and 1 base from J; junction bases left unmatched: 23. Germline CDR1 and CDR2: MDHEN and SYDVKM. The CDR3 runs to 21 residues. The chain's CDR3 is CASSGGQSESSYGWSYNEQFF. The DNA of the CDR3 is TGTGCCAGCAGTGGGGGACAGAGCGAAAGCAGCTACGGGTGGTCCTACAATGAGCAGTTCTTC.

A single count supports this clone. This rearrangement joins TRBV10-3 to TRBJ1-1; TRBD1 is a possible D gene (6 bases). The V end was cut by 7 bases, the J end by 1 base, with 13 bases between. The V gene's germline CDR1 is ENHRY and CDR2 SYGVKD. This CDR3 has 14 amino acids. CDR3 DNA: TGTGCCATCAACCTACAGGGACCGAACACTGAAGCTTTCTTT. Its protein product is CAINLQGPNTEAFF.

J is TRBJ1-3 and V is TRBV5-8; tentatively, D is TRBD1 (6 bases). This CDR3 region has 14 residues. Germline V gene sequence: CDR1 SGHTS, CDR2 YDEGEE. V lost 10 bases to trimming and J lost 7 bases, with 21 bases between them. CDR3 amino acids: CADKRAGAVNTIYF. Written as DNA, the CDR3 is TGTGCCGATAAACGGGCGGGGGCTGTCAACACCATATATTTT.

The chain uses TRBV2 and TRBJ2-7, with TRBD2 identical over 12 bases. CDR3 size: 14 residues. Germline CDR1 and CDR2: SNHLY and FYNNEI. J gave up 6 bases and V 3 bases, and 3 bases lay outside the gene matches. This CDR3 reads CASSELAGGTEQYF. DNA for the CDR3: TGTGCCAGCAGTGAGCTAGCGGGGGGGACCGAGCAGTACTTC.

The chain combines TRBV2 with TRBJ2-2; TRBD1 aligns across 9 bases. The length of the CDR3 is 15 residues. Looked up from germline, CDR1 is SNHLY and CDR2 is FYNNEI. J lost 4 bases, V lost 5 bases, and 5 bases had no gene match. This CDR3 reads CASSLDRGSTGELFF. The CDR3 DNA is TGTGCCAGCAGTTTGGACAGGGGTTCCACCGGGGAGCTGTTTTTT.